This TCR beta chain appears in the sequencing data of a study of technical replicates of blood from four donors. The CDR3 is made up of 11 amino acids. CDR1 is SGHAT and CDR2 is FQNNGV in the germline V gene. With 3 bases removed from V and 13 bases from J, the gap between germline ends came to 13 bases. The data were produced by immunoSEQ multiplex PCR, yet TCRdb's version contains in-frame clones alone and is incomplete. The sample consists of about 91,000 clones, around 90% of them appearing once. Sequencing was performed on T cells isolated from PBMCs. The clonotype originates from a human donor in good health. V and J are TRBV11-2 and TRBJ2-7; the D is unclear. In DNA, the CDR3 is TGTGCCAGCAGCTTGCTTTCGAGCACCTACTTC. Protein product: CASSLLSSTYF.